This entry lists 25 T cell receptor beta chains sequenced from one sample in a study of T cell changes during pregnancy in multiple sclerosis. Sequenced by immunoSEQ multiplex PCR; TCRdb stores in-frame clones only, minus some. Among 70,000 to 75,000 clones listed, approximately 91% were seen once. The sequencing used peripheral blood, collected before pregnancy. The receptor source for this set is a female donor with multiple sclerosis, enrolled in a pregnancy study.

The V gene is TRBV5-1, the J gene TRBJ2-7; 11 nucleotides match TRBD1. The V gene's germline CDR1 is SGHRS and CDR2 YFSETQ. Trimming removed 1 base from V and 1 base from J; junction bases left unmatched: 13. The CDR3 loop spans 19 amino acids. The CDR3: CASSLSPRTGGAGSYEQYF. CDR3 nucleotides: TGCGCCAGCAGCTTGAGCCCCCGGACAGGGGGCGCCGGATCCTACGAGCAGTACTTC.

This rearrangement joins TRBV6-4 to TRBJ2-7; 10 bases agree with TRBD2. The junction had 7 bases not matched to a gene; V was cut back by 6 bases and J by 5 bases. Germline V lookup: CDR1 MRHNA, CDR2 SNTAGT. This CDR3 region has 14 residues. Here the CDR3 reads CASRLAGESHEQYF. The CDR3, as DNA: TGTGCCAGCAGGCTAGCGGGAGAGTCCCACGAGCAGTACTTC.

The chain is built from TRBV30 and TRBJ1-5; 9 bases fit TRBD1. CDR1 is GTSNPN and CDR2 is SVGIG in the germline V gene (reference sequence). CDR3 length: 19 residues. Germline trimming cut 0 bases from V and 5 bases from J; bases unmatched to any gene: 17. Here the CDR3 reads CAWSVHLPRGQGIHQPQHF. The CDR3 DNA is TGTGCCTGGAGTGTACATCTCCCCCGCGGACAGGGGATCCATCAGCCCCAGCATTTT.

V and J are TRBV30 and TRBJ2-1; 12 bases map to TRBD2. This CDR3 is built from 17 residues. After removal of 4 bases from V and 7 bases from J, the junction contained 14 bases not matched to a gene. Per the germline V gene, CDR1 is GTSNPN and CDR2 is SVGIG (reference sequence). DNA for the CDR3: TGTGCCTGGAATACCTTTCGCACTAGCGGGGGGTCGAATGAGCAGTTCTTC. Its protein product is CAWNTFRTSGGSNEQFF.

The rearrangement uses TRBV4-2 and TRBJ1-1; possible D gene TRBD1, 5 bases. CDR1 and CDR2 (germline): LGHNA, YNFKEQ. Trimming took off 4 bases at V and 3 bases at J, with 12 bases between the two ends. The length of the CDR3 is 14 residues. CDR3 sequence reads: CASSLSQGDTEAFF. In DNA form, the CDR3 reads TGTGCCAGCAGCCTGAGTCAGGGTGACACTGAAGCTTTCTTT.

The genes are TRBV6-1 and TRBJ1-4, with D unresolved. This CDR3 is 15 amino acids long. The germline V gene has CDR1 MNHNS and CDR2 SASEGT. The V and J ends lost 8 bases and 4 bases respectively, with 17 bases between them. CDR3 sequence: CASQRAGELNEKLFF. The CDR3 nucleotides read TGTGCCAGCCAGCGGGCGGGCGAGCTTAATGAAAAACTGTTTTTT.

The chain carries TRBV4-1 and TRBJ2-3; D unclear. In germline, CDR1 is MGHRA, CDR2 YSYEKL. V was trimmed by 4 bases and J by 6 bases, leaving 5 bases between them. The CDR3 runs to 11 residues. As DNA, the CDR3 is TGCGCCAGCAGCCTATCGGATACGCAGTATTTT. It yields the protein CASSLSDTQYF.

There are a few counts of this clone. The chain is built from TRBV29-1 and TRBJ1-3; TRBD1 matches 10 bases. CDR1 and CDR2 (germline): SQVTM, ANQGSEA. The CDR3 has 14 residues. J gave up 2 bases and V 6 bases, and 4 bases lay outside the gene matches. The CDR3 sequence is CSVGGQGTGNTIYF. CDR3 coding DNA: TGCAGCGTGGGGGGACAGGGGACTGGAAACACCATATATTTT. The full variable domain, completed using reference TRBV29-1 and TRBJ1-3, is SAVISQKPSRDICQRGTSLTIQCQVDSQVTMMFWYRQQPGQSLTLIATANQGSEATYESGFVIDKFPISRPNLTFSTLTVSNMSPEDSSIYLCSVGGQGTGNTIYFGEGSWLTVV.

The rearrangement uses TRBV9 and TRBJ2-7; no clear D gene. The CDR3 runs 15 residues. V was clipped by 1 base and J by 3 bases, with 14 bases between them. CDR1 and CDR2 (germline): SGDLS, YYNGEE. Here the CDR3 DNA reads TGTGCCAGCAGCGTAAATGAAGCCCCCCTCTACGAGCAGTACTTC. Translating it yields CASSVNEAPLYEQYF.

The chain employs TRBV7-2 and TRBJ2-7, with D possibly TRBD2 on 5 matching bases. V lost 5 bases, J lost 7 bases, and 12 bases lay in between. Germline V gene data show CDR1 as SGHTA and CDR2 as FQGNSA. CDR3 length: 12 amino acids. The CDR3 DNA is TGTGCCAGCAGCCCCCAAACGGGGGAGCAGTACTTC. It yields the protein CASSPQTGEQYF.

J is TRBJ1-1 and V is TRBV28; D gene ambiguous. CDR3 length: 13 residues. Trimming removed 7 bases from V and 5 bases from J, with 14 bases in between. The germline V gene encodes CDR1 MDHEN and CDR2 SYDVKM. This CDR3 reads CASTSTVKTEAFF. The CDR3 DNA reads TGTGCCAGCACCTCTACAGTAAAAACTGAAGCTTTCTTT.

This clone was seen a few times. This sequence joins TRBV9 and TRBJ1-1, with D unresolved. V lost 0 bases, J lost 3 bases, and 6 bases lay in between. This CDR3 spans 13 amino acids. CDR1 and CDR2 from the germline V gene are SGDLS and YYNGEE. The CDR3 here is CASSVARDTEAFF. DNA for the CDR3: TGTGCCAGCAGCGTAGCTCGAGACACTGAAGCTTTCTTT.

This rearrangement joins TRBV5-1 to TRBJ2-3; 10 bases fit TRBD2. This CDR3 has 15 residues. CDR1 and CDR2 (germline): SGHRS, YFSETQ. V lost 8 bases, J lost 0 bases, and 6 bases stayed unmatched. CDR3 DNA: TGCGCCAGTCTTCTAGCGGGAGCTAGCACAGATACGCAGTATTTT. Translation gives CASLLAGASTDTQYF.

CDR3 sequence (DNA): TGCGCCAGCAGCCAAGACAGCTATGGCTACACCTTC. This codes for CASSQDSYGYTF. The rearrangement joins TRBV4-1 to TRBJ1-2; D gene unclear. Germline V CDR1 and CDR2: MGHRA, YSYEKL. Trimming pared 0 bases from V and 4 bases from J, leaving 3 bases between. The CDR3 consists of 12 residues.

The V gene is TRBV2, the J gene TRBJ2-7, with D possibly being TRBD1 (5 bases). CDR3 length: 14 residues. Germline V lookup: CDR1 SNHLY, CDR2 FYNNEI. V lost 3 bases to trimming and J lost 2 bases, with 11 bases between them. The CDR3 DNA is TGTGCCAGCAGTGATCAAGGGGTTCCCTACGAGCAGTACTTC. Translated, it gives CASSDQGVPYEQYF. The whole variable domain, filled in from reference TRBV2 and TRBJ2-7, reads EPEVTQTPSHQVTQMGQEVILRCVPISNHLYFYWYRQILGQKVEFLVSFYNNEISEKSEIFDDQFSVERPDGSNFTLKIRSTKLEDSAMYFCASSDQGVPYEQYFGPGTRLTVT.

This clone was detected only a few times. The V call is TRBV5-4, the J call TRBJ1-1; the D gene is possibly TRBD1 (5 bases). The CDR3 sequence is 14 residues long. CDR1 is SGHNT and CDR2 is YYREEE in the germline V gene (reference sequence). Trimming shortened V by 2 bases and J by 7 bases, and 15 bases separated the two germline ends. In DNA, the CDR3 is TGTGCCAGCAGCTTAACCAGTCCAGGGAATGAAGCTTTCTTT. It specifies CASSLTSPGNEAFF. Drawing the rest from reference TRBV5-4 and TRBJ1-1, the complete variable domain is ETGVTQSPTHLIKTRGQQVTLRCSSQSGHNTVSWYQQALGQGPQFIFQYYREEENGRGNFPPRFSGLQFPNYSSELNVNALELDDSALYLCASSLTSPGNEAFFGQGTRLTVV.

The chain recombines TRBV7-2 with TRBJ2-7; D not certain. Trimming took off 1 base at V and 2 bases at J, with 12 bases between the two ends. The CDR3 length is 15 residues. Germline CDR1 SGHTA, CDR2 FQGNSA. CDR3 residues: CASSLELAETYEQYF. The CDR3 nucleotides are TGTGCCAGCAGCTTAGAGTTGGCCGAAACCTACGAGCAGTACTTC. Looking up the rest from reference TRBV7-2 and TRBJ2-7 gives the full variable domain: GAGVSQSPSNKVTEKGKDVELRCDPISGHTALYWYRQSLGQGLEFLIYFQGNSAPDKSGLPSDRFSAERTGGSVSTLTIQRTQQEDSAVYLCASSLELAETYEQYFGPGTRLTVT.

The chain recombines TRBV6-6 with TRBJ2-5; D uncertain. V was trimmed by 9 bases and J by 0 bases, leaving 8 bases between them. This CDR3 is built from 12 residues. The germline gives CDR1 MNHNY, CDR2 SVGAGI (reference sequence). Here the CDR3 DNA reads TGTGCCAGTGCACAGTACCAAGAGACCCAGTACTTC. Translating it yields CASAQYQETQYF.

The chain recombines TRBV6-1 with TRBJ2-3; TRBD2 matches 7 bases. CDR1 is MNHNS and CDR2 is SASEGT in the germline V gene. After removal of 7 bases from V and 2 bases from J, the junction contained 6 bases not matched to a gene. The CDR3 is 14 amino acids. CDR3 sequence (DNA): TGTGCCAGCAAGGGAGCGGGACCCACAGATACGCAGTATTTT. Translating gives CASKGAGPTDTQYF.

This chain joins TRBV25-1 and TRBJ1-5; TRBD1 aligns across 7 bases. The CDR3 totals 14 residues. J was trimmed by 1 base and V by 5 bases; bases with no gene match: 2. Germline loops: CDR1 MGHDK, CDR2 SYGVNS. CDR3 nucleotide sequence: TGTGCCAGCAGTCAACAGGGGAGCAATCAGCCCCAGCATTTT. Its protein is CASSQQGSNQPQHF.

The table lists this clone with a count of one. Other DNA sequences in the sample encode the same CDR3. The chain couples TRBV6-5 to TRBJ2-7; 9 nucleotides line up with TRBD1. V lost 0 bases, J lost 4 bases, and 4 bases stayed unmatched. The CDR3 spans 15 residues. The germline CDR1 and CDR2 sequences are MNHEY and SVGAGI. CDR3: CASSYSGTGPYEQYF. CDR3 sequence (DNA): TGTGCCAGCAGTTACTCGGGGACAGGGCCATACGAGCAGTACTTC.

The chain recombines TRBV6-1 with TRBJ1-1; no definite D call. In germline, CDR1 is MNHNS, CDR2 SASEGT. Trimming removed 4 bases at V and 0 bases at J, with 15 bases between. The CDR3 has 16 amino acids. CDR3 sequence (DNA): TGTGCCAGCAGTGCCCCGGACTCCGCGATGAACACTGAAGCTTTCTTT. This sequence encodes CASSAPDSAMNTEAFF.

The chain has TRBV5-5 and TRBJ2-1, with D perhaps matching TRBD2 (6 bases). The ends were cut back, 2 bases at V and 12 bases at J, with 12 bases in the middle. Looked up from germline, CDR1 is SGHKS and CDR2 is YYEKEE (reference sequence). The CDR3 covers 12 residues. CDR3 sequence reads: CASSFPGGAQFF. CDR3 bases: TGTGCCAGCAGCTTCCCCGGAGGGGCGCAGTTCTTC.

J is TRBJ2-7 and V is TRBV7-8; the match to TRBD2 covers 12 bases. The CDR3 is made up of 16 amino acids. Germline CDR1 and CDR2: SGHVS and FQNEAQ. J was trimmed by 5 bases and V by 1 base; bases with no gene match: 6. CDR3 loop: CASSLVGTSGPHEQYF. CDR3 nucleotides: TGTGCCAGCAGCTTAGTCGGGACTAGCGGGCCCCACGAGCAGTACTTC.

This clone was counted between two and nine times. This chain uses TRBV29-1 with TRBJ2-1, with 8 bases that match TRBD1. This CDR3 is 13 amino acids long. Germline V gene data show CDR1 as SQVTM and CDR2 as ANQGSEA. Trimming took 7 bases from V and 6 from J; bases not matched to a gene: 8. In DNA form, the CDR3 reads TGCAGCGGGGTGACAGGGGTCTTCAATGAGCAGTTCTTC. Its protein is CSGVTGVFNEQFF.